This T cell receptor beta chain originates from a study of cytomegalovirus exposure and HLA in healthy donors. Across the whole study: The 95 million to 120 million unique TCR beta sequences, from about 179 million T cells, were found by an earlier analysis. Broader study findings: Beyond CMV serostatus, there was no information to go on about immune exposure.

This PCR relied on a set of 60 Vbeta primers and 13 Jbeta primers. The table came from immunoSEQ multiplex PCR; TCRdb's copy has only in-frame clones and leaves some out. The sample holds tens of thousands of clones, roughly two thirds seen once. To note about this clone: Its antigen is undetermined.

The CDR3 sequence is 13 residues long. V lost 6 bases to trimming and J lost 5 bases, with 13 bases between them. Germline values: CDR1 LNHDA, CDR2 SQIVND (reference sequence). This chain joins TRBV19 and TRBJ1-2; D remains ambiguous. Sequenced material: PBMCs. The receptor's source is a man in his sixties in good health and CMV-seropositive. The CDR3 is CASSQFVLYGYTF. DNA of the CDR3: TGTGCCAGTAGCCAATTCGTACTATATGGCTACACCTTC.